This T cell receptor beta chain is from a study of T cells after yellow fever vaccination. On the study more broadly: In the case of low-cell-number fractions, SMART-Seq v4 Ultra Low Input was used for preparation.

In this sample, this clonotype turned up a few times. Its antigen is undetermined. This CDR3 is built from 16 residues. The V gene end was trimmed by 4 bases and the J gene end by 4 bases; junction bases not matched to a gene: 12. Germline V CDR1 and CDR2: SGHRS, YFSETQ. TCRdb independently ran MiXCR on the 5' RACE reads; one entry per CDR3 protein. The data hold approximately 160,000 distinct CDR3 sequences, with approximately 10% observed a single time. Study-level points and caveats: Boosting was followed by the reappearance of most primary-vaccination clones (approximately 97% CD4, around 91% CD8). Overlap between CD4 and CD8 compartments was detected for a small share of clonotypes.

The TCR originated in a man aged 18 to 30 who received the YFV17D yellow fever vaccine. The specimen comprised CD8+ T cells sorted from PBMCs, sampled 45 days after the yellow fever booster vaccination. V is TRBV5-1 and J is TRBJ2-7, with 9 bases that match TRBD1. CDR3 residues: CASSPTGTGLGYEQYV. In DNA, the CDR3 is TGCGCCAGCAGCCCGACCGGGACAGGGTTAGGTTACGAGCAGTACGTC.